This T cell receptor beta chain was captured in a study of tumor-infiltrating lymphocytes in primary liver carcinoma. Whole-study findings and limits: Against blood, tumors held a significantly higher top-250-clone fraction (p = 0.039).

CDR3 length: 16 residues. Germline values: CDR1 SQVTM, CDR2 ANQGSEA. From about 0.45 ug total RNA, TCR beta cDNA was generated with a primer in the constant region. Three nested multiplex PCR rounds of slightly modified ARM-PCR generated TCR beta libraries. The study ran its first two PCR rounds for around 9 cycles each, using TRBV1-TRBV30 forward primers and a C-beta reverse primer. Each CDR3 protein gets one entry after TCRdb re-called the multiplex PCR reads with MiXCR. In the table there are 120,000 or so distinct CDR3 sequences, roughly 69% of which are singletons. DNA and RNA were both co-extracted from about 19-30 mg of bulk tissue that had not been sorted. Note on this clonotype: What it recognizes is unknown. An end of the junction differs from the germline gene, which may be a read error.

The origin of this receptor is a woman aged 55-69 years with primary liver carcinoma and hepatitis B virus infection. The chain recombines TRBV29-1 with TRBJ2-7; TRBD2 agrees at 13 bases. Input material: liver tumor tissue from sampling region 1. Subset defined: tumor region T1, superior pole. In DNA form, the CDR3 reads TGTGGCGTTGAGGGGACTAGCGGGATGGGGTCCTACGAGCAGTACTTC. Translating gives CGVEGTSGMGSYEQYF.